The 14 T cell receptor beta chains below all came from one sample that was sequenced in a study of identical twins. TCRdb fed the 5' RACE reads into MiXCR, producing one record per CDR3 protein. The sample has some 1,600,000 distinct CDR3 sequences, around 29% seen once. The specimen sequenced was cord blood. Receptor source: a newborn girl in good health.

The V and J genes are TRBV6-4 and TRBJ2-1, with a tentative D call TRBD1 (6 bases). The last part of the DNA fits TRBJ2-7 better; the J call may be wrong. This CDR3 spans 14 amino acids. Germline V lookup: CDR1 MRHNA, CDR2 SNTAGT. The CDR3 is CASSDGTKYNEQYF. The CDR3 region has the DNA TGTGCCAGCAGTGACGGGACAAAATACAATGAGCAGTACTTC.

This clonotype has a single count. As DNA, the CDR3 is TGTGCCAGCAGTGAAGAAAGGCCCTTAACCTACGAGCAGTACTTC. This codes for CASSEERPLTYEQYF. The chain carries TRBV6-1 and TRBJ2-7; D is undetermined. V lost 1 base and J lost 2, with 12 bases in between. This CDR3 region has 15 residues. In germline, CDR1 is MNHNS, CDR2 SASEGT.

This sequence joins TRBV20-1 and TRBJ1-5, with 12 bases identical to TRBD1. In germline, CDR1 is DFQATT, CDR2 SNEGSKA (reference sequence). Germline trimming cut 5 bases from V and 6 bases from J; bases unmatched to any gene: 8. This CDR3 has 15 amino acids. Here the CDR3 DNA reads TGCAGTGCTTGCGTGGGACAGGGGGCTGTTCAGCCCCAGCATTTT. It encodes CSACVGQGAVQPQHF.

This clonotype was observed at least ten times. The chain carries TRBV29-1 and TRBJ2-7; the D gene could be TRBD1 or TRBD2 (6 bases each). Looked up from germline, CDR1 is SQVTM and CDR2 is ANQGSEA. With 3 bases removed from V and 4 bases from J, the gap between germline ends came to 19 bases. This CDR3 spans 15 amino acids. The CDR3 DNA sequence: TGCAGCGTTGACCTCAGGGGTCACGGACTATACGAGCAGTACTTC. Protein: CSVDLRGHGLYEQYF.

Of note for this clonotype: A much larger clone is a single base away; this may be a read error. V is TRBV7-8 and J is TRBJ2-3; D is unresolved. The CDR3 runs 13 residues. From germline, CDR1 is SGHVS and CDR2 FQNEAQ. CDR3 sequence reads: CASVPPSTDTQSF. The CDR3 nucleotides read TGTGCCAGCGTCCCCCCAAGCACAGATACGCAGTCTTTT.

The chain couples TRBV20-1 to TRBJ2-3, with 9 bases matching TRBD2. CDR1 and CDR2 from the germline V gene are DFQATT and SNEGSKA (reference sequence). V shed 0 bases and J 2 bases; nucleotides not matched to a gene: 9. This CDR3 is built from 17 residues. CDR3 residues: CSARDLILAGTTDTQYF. CDR3 DNA sequence: TGCAGTGCTAGAGATCTGATCCTAGCGGGGACCACAGATACGCAGTATTTT.

The chain employs TRBV29-1 and TRBJ1-2; 9 nucleotides align to TRBD1. In germline, CDR1 is SQVTM, CDR2 ANQGSEA. The V gene end was trimmed by 5 bases and the J gene end by 6 bases; junction bases not matched to a gene: 4. This CDR3 is 12 amino acids long. The CDR3 region is CSVYGQGHGYTF. The CDR3 region has the DNA TGCAGCGTTTACGGACAGGGGCATGGCTACACCTTC.

This clonotype was counted at least ten times. The chain uses TRBV6-6 and TRBJ2-1; 7 bases agree with TRBD1. J gave up 7 bases and V 7 bases, and 4 bases lay outside the gene matches. Looked up from germline, CDR1 is MNHNY and CDR2 is SVGAGI (reference sequence). This CDR3 contains 12 residues. The DNA for the CDR3 is TGTGCCAGCACTCCAGGGGGTAATGAGCAGTTCTTC. It yields the protein CASTPGGNEQFF.

Of note for this clonotype: An end of the junction does not agree with germline; a read error may underlie this. The J gene is TRBJ2-7, the V gene TRBV20-1, with 9 bases aligning to TRBD2. The CDR3 covers 14 residues. Germline lookup yields CDR1 DFQATT and CDR2 SNEGSKA (reference sequence). CDR3 nucleotides: TGCAATGCTAGCGGGACTAGAGACCCCTACGAGCAGTACTTC. It codes for CNASGTRDPYEQYF.

This clonotype was seen more than once but under ten times. The V and J genes are TRBV20-1 and TRBJ1-2; 8 bases are shared with TRBD1. The V gene end was trimmed by 4 bases and the J gene end by 9 bases; junction bases not matched to a gene: 7. This CDR3 contains 12 residues. Looked up from germline, CDR1 is DFQATT and CDR2 is SNEGSKA (reference sequence). For the CDR3, the DNA is TGCAGTGCTACAAAGGACAGGGTGAGCTACACCTTC. This gives the protein CSATKDRVSYTF.

The rearrangement joins TRBV4-1 to TRBJ2-5; D is perhaps TRBD2 (6 bases). The germline V gene encodes CDR1 MGHRA and CDR2 YSYEKL. V lost 4 bases and J 2 bases, leaving 17 bases between the germline ends. The CDR3 is made up of 16 amino acids. The CDR3 region has the DNA TGCGCCAGCAGCCTTCTCCCACCTAGCGTACAAGAGACCCAGTACTTC. Protein sequence: CASSLLPPSVQETQYF.

This chain joins TRBV7-9 and TRBJ1-1; D is ambiguous. Deletions cut 1 base from V and 1 base from J, with 7 bases between. The CDR3 sequence is 14 residues long. CDR1 SEHNR and CDR2 FQNEAQ come from the germline V gene (reference sequence). The CDR3 reads CASSLEVGNTEAFF. The CDR3, as DNA: TGTGCCAGCAGCTTAGAGGTAGGGAACACTGAAGCTTTCTTT.

This clonotype was counted a few times. This chain uses TRBV20-1 with TRBJ2-7; 12 nucleotides line up with TRBD1. The CDR3 totals 14 residues. J was trimmed by 5 bases and V by 5 bases; bases with no gene match: 7. Germline V gene sequence: CDR1 DFQATT, CDR2 SNEGSKA (reference sequence). The CDR3 nucleotides are TGCAGTGCTCAAGGGACAGGGGGCTATCACGAGCAGTACTTC. Protein product: CSAQGTGGYHEQYF.

The count of this clonotype is one. This chain connects TRBV11-1 to TRBJ2-1, with D maybe TRBD2 (6 bases). Between the trimmed V and J ends, which lost 3 bases and 10 bases, there was a span of 16 bases. CDR3 length: 14 amino acids. The germline V gene has CDR1 SGHAT and CDR2 FQDESV (reference sequence). As DNA, the CDR3 is TGTGCCAGCAGCTTGTCCGGGACTCGGGGCGAGCAGTTCTTC. Encoded protein: CASSLSGTRGEQFF.